This T cell receptor (beta chain) was identified during a study of identical twins. Study-level results: Twins shared beta out-of-frame sequences in excess, but this excess was weaker. Low generation-probability sequences were in excess among twin-shared out-of-frame alpha sequences. For zero-insertion analyses, partial confounding could come from invariant MAIT and iNKT cells.

The sample holds many counts of this clonotype. Its antigen is undetermined. Unique molecular identifiers were present on cDNA, and template switching added a universal primer site. Using its own MiXCR run on the 5' RACE reads, TCRdb lists one record per CDR3 protein. The sample includes about 250,000 distinct CDR3 sequences, about 14% of them seen just once. The CDR3 totals 13 residues. Germline loops: CDR1 MNHEY, CDR2 SMNVEV (reference sequence). V was pared by 0 bases and J by 5 bases, with 5 bases between. This chain links TRBV27 with TRBJ2-1; possibly TRBD1 for D (5 bases). Sequencing was carried out using memory (CD45RO+) T cells sorted from blood. The sequence was collected from a woman between 18 and 29 years old in good health. CDR3 in amino acids: CASSLSGDNEQFF. The CDR3 DNA follows: TGTGCCAGCAGTTTATCAGGGGACAATGAGCAGTTCTTC.